The entry below gives a single T cell receptor beta chain sequence along with its context. Germline V gene data show CDR1 as SGHAT and CDR2 as FQNNGV. The CDR3 has 15 residues. V was shortened by 4 bases and J by 8 bases, with 20 bases between the two germline ends. The data are from a study of blood T cell repertoires in COVID-19. Cohort allocation depended upon clinical history that participants reported. In the original processing: Cell counts per sample came from amplifying reference gene primers. TCRdb's table, derived via immunoSEQ multiplex PCR, lists solely in-frame clones and lacks some. That table is the source of V, J and clone size, and D and trimming were worked out from the DNA. The data hold 110,000 to 150,000 clones, with about nine tenths observed a single time.

V and J are TRBV11-2 and TRBJ2-5; D is perhaps TRBD2 (5 bases). Input material: PBMCs or T cells enriched from blood (not recorded which). The sequence came from a man aged 60-69 years who had recovered from COVID-19. Written as DNA, the CDR3 is TGTGCCAGCAGCTCCCTGGCTAGCCCCTCCGCCACCCAGTACTTC. It specifies CASSSLASPSATQYF.